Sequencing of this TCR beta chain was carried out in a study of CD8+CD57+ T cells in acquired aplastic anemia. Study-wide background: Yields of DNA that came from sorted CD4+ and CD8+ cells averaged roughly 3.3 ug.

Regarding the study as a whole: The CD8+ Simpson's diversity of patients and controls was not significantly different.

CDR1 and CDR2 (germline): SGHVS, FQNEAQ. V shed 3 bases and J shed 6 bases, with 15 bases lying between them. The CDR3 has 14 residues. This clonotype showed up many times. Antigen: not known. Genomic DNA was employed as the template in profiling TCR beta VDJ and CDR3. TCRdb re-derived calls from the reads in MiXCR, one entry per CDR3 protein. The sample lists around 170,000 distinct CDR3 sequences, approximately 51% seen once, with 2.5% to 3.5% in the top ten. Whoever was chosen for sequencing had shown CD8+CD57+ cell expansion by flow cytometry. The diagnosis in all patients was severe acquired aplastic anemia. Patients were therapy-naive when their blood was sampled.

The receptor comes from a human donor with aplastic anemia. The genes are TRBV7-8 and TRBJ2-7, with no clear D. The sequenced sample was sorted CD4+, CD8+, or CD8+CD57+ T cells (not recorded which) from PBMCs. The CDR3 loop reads CASSFTDDLPEQYV. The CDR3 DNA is TGTGCCAGCAGCTTCACTGACGACCTTCCCGAGCAGTACGTC.